What follows are 21 T cell receptor beta chains derived from one specimen sequenced in a study of lymphopenia after photon versus proton radiotherapy. This table comes from immunoSEQ multiplex PCR, and its TCRdb copy is limited to in-frame clones, with some not included. Of around 62,000 clones in the sample, approximately 84% are singletons; the top ten hold around 2.2%. Sequencing was performed on peripheral blood, taken from a patient treated with proton-based radiotherapy. All receptors derive from a man in his 60s with pancreatic cancer.

The V gene is TRBV5-1, the J gene TRBJ2-2; TRBD1 matches 7 bases. CDR1 is SGHRS and CDR2 is YFSETQ in the germline V gene. The CDR3 consists of 17 residues. The trim removed 0 bases at V and 0 bases at J, leaving 5 bases unmatched. The CDR3: CASSLGGTGANTGELFF. The DNA for the CDR3 is TGCGCCAGCAGCTTGGGGGGAACAGGGGCGAACACCGGGGAGCTGTTTTTT.

The V and J genes are TRBV30 and TRBJ1-3; D gene unclear. Germline CDR1 GTSNPN, CDR2 SVGIG (reference sequence). CDR3 size: 12 residues. The CDR3 region has the DNA TGTGCTGAGGGCAGGCGGGAAAACACCATATATTTT. Amino acid sequence: CAEGRRENTIYF. The full variable domain, in which reference TRBV30 and TRBJ1-3 provide the parts outside the CDR3, is SQTIHQWPATLVQPVGSPLSLECTVEGTSNPNLYWYRQAAGRGLQLLFYSVGIGQISSEVPQNLSASRPQDRQFILSSKKLLLSDSGFYLCAEGRRENTIYFGEGSWLTVV.

This clone was detected only once. The rearrangement links TRBV2 to TRBJ2-3; 11 nucleotides align to TRBD2. The CDR3 has 15 amino acids. Trimming removed 8 bases from V and 5 bases from J; junction bases left unmatched: 9. Germline lookup yields CDR1 SNHLY and CDR2 FYNNEI. CDR3 residues: CASLSLAGGVDTQYF. In nucleotides, the CDR3 is TGTGCCAGCCTCTCCTTAGCGGGAGGGGTAGATACGCAGTATTTT. Full variable domain (rest looked up from reference TRBV2 and TRBJ2-3): EPEVTQTPSHQVTQMGQEVILRCVPISNHLYFYWYRQILGQKVEFLVSFYNNEISEKSEIFDDQFSVERPDGSNFTLKIRSTKLEDSAMYFCASLSLAGGVDTQYFGPGTRLTVL.

The chain has TRBV20-1 and TRBJ2-1; unclear D gene. Germline assignment: CDR1 DFQATT and CDR2 SNEGSKA (reference sequence). The CDR3 consists of 11 residues. The V gene lost 2 bases and the J gene lost 7 bases, with 6 bases spanning the gap. DNA of the CDR3: TGCAGTGCTAGACTAGTTAATGAGCAGTTCTTC. Its protein product is CSARLVNEQFF.

This sequence joins TRBV18 and TRBJ2-3, with 8 bases lining up with TRBD2. J lost 0 bases, V lost 3 bases, and 11 bases had no gene match. The germline CDR1 and CDR2 sequences are KGHSH and LQKENI. The length of the CDR3 is 18 residues. The CDR3 DNA reads as TGTGCCAGCTCACCCACGGGAGGGCCCCTCATTAGCACAGATACGCAGTATTTT. Residues: CASSPTGGPLISTDTQYF.

The chain combines TRBV5-1 with TRBJ1-2; TRBD1 is a possible D gene (6 bases). Trimming shortened V by 7 bases and J by 7 bases, and 17 bases separated the two germline ends. Per germline, CDR1 SGHRS and CDR2 YFSETQ. The CDR3 length is 13 residues. CDR3 sequence (DNA): TGCGCCAGCTCTCGAGGGGACACCGGTGGCTACACCTTC. Its protein product is CASSRGDTGGYTF. Complete variable domain (other parts from reference TRBV5-1 and TRBJ1-2): KAGVTQTPRYLIKTRGQQVTLSCSPISGHRSVSWYQQTPGQGLQFLFEYFSETQRNKGNFPGRFSGRQFSNSRSEMNVSTLELGDSALYLCASSRGDTGGYTFGSGTRLTVV.

The chain's CDR3 is CASSSRESSGNTIYF. CDR3 bases: TGTGCCAGCAGCTCCAGGGAGAGCTCTGGAAACACCATATATTTT. The chain employs TRBV6-1 and TRBJ1-3, with D perhaps matching TRBD1 (5 bases). Germline CDR1 is MNHNS and CDR2 is SASEGT. This CDR3 comprises 15 residues. V gave up 6 bases and J gave up 0 bases, with 12 bases separating them.

V is TRBV6-1 and J is TRBJ2-6, with a tentative D call TRBD1 (6 bases). Looked up from germline, CDR1 is MNHNS and CDR2 is SASEGT. CDR3 length: 15 amino acids. Trimming took off 5 bases at V and 2 bases at J, with 10 bases between the two ends. CDR3 protein: CASSFDRTGANVLTF. CDR3 coding DNA: TGTGCCAGCAGTTTCGACAGGACTGGGGCCAACGTCCTGACTTTC.

This clone was detected once. The chain has TRBV5-4 and TRBJ2-5; possibly TRBD1 for D (6 bases). The germline V gene has CDR1 SGHNT and CDR2 YYREEE (reference sequence). The length of the CDR3 is 14 residues. Trimming removed 1 base from V and 0 bases from J, with 7 bases in between. The CDR3 DNA follows: TGTGCCAGCAGCTTGACAGGGCACCAAGAGACCCAGTACTTC. Its protein is CASSLTGHQETQYF. Combining the CDR3 with reference TRBV5-4 and TRBJ2-5 gives the whole variable domain ETGVTQSPTHLIKTRGQQVTLRCSSQSGHNTVSWYQQALGQGPQFIFQYYREEENGRGNFPPRFSGLQFPNYSSELNVNALELDDSALYLCASSLTGHQETQYFGPGTRLLVL.

This clone was seen a single time. The chain uses TRBV5-5 and TRBJ2-1; 8 nucleotides line up with TRBD2. The CDR3 totals 16 residues. CDR1 is SGHKS and CDR2 is YYEKEE in the germline V gene (reference sequence). V gave up 0 bases and J gave up 8 bases; unmatched junction bases: 10. CDR3 loop: CASSLAQRGKSHEQFF. Written as DNA, the CDR3 is TGTGCCAGCAGCTTGGCCCAGCGGGGGAAGTCTCATGAGCAGTTCTTC.

The rearrangement joins TRBV4-1 to TRBJ2-2; D remains ambiguous. From germline, CDR1 is MGHRA and CDR2 YSYEKL. CDR3 length equals 16 residues. The V end lost 1 base, the J end lost 0 bases, and 9 bases lay between the germline ends. The CDR3 DNA is TGCGCCAGCAGCCAAGGATTCCTTGCGAACACCGGGGAGCTGTTTTTT. Protein product: CASSQGFLANTGELFF.

The J gene is TRBJ2-5, the V gene TRBV6-4; 7 nucleotides agree with TRBD1. The CDR3 covers 13 residues. The trim removed 6 bases at V and 3 bases at J, leaving 4 bases unmatched. CDR1 is MRHNA, CDR2 SNTAGT, per germline. Here the CDR3 DNA reads TGTGCCAGCAGACCCGACAGGGAAGAGACCCAGTACTTC. It encodes CASRPDREETQYF.

The rearrangement links TRBV29-1 to TRBJ2-1; 8 bases fit TRBD2. The ends lost 3 bases at V and 9 bases at J; junction bases unmatched: 10. The CDR3 extends over 14 amino acids. Germline CDR1 SQVTM, CDR2 ANQGSEA. The CDR3 sequence is CSVDQAGVIGEQFF. In DNA form, the CDR3 reads TGCAGCGTTGATCAAGCGGGAGTTATAGGTGAGCAGTTCTTC.

The chain uses TRBV23-1 and TRBJ2-7; TRBD2 matches 11 bases. TRBV23-1 is filed as an ORF, its function uncertain. This CDR3 has 19 amino acids. The V gene end was trimmed by 0 bases and the J gene end by 6 bases; junction bases not matched to a gene: 16. The CDR3 sequence: CASSQSRTSGRVPPSEQYF. The CDR3 DNA sequence: TGCGCCAGCAGTCAATCGAGGACTAGCGGGCGGGTGCCTCCGTCCGAGCAGTACTTC.

This chain joins TRBV30 and TRBJ1-1; D is unclear. Trimming removed 6 bases from V and 7 bases from J, with 18 bases in between. The CDR3 is made up of 13 amino acids. The germline V gene has CDR1 GTSNPN and CDR2 SVGIG (reference sequence). CDR3 sequence (DNA): TGTGCCTGCCCGCACCCGGGGAGAATTGAAGCTTTCTTT. It specifies CACPHPGRIEAFF. The full variable domain, completed using reference TRBV30 and TRBJ1-1, is SQTIHQWPATLVQPVGSPLSLECTVEGTSNPNLYWYRQAAGRGLQLLFYSVGIGQISSEVPQNLSASRPQDRQFILSSKKLLLSDSGFYLCACPHPGRIEAFFGQGTRLTVV.

The chain recombines TRBV7-9 with TRBJ1-3; no definite D call. Trimming stripped 2 bases from V and 4 bases from J, with 9 bases between. Per germline, CDR1 SEHNR and CDR2 FQNEAQ (reference sequence). This CDR3 spans 14 amino acids. CDR3 coding DNA: TGTGCCAGCAGCTTATCCACAGACGGAAACACCATATATTTT. Its translation: CASSLSTDGNTIYF.

The CDR3 nucleotides are TGTGCCAGCAGCCCCGACAGATCGAACACTGAAGCTTTCTTT. This translates into CASSPDRSNTEAFF. The gene calls are TRBV6-5 and TRBJ1-1; D is perhaps TRBD1 (5 bases). Trimming left V 6 bases short and J 1 base short, with 12 bases between. The CDR3 extends over 14 amino acids. Germline assignment: CDR1 MNHEY and CDR2 SVGAGI.

The gene calls are TRBV5-1 and TRBJ2-3, with 9 bases fitting TRBD2. The germline V gene encodes CDR1 SGHRS and CDR2 YFSETQ. The CDR3 is made up of 16 amino acids. The V and J ends lost 2 bases and 2 bases, in that order; junction bases with no gene match: 6. The chain's CDR3 is CASSFWRTSATDTQYF. The CDR3 coding sequence is TGCGCCAGCAGCTTTTGGAGGACTAGCGCCACAGATACGCAGTATTTT.

This chain joins TRBV5-5 and TRBJ2-7, with no clear D. Trimming cost V 0 bases and J 5 bases, with 9 bases left between them. CDR3 length equals 13 residues. Germline V gives CDR1 SGHKS, CDR2 YYEKEE (reference sequence). CDR3 residues: CASSLETYNEQYF. The CDR3 nucleotides read TGTGCCAGCAGCTTGGAAACATACAACGAGCAGTACTTC.

This clone was counted once. V gene TRBV28 combines with J gene TRBJ2-7, with 7 bases fitting TRBD2. The CDR3 loop spans 16 amino acids. The trim removed 5 bases at V and 1 base at J, leaving 11 bases unmatched. The germline V gene has CDR1 MDHEN and CDR2 SYDVKM. CDR3: CASSPWSRGVSYEQYF. CDR3 nucleotide sequence: TGTGCCAGCAGTCCCTGGAGTCGGGGGGTTTCCTACGAGCAGTACTTC. Drawing the rest from reference TRBV28 and TRBJ2-7, the complete variable domain is DVKVTQSSRYLVKRTGEKVFLECVQDMDHENMFWYRQDPGLGLRLIYFSYDVKMKEKGDIPEGYSVSREKKERFSLILESASTNQTSMYLCASSPWSRGVSYEQYFGPGTRLTVT.

The chain couples TRBV5-1 to TRBJ2-1; D is uncertain. The V gene's germline CDR1 is SGHRS and CDR2 YFSETQ. This CDR3 contains 13 residues. The V gene lost 0 bases and the J gene lost 4 bases, with 5 bases spanning the gap. DNA for the CDR3: TGCGCCAGCAGCTTGGGACTTTACAATGAGCAGTTCTTC. Translated: CASSLGLYNEQFF.